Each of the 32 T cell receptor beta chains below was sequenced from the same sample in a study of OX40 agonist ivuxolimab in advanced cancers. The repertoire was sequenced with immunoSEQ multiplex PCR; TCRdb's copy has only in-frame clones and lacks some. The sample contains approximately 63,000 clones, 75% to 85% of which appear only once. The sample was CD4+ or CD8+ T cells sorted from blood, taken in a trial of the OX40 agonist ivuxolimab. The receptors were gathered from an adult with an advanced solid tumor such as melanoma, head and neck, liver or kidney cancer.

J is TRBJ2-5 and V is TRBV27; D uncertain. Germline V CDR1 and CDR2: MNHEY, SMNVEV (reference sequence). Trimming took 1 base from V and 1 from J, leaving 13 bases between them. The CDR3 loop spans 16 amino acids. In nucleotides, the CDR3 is TGTGCCAGCAGTTTATACGCCCTGGACGTCCAAGAGACCCAGTACTTC. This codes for CASSLYALDVQETQYF.

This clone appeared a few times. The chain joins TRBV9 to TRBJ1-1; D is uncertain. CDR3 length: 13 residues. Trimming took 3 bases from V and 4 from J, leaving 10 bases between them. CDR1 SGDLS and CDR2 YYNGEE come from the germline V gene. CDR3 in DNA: TGTGCCAGCAGCGAGTTCATGAGCACTGAAGCTTTCTTT. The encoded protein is CASSEFMSTEAFF.

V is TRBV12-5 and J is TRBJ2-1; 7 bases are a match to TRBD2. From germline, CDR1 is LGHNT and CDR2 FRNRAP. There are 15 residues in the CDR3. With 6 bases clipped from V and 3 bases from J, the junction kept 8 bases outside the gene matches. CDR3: CASGNRDYLYNEQFF. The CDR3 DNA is TGTGCTAGTGGGAACCGGGACTATCTCTACAATGAGCAGTTCTTC.

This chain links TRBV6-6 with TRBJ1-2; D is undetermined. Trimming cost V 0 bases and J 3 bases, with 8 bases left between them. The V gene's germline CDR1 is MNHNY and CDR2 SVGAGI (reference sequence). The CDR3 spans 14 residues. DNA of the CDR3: TGTGCCAGCAGTTACTCGAGGACGGACTATGGCTACACCTTC. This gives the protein CASSYSRTDYGYTF.

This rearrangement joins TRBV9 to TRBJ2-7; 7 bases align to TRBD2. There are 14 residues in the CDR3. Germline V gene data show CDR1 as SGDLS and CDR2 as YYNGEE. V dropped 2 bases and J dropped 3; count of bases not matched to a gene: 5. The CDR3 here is CASSVRELGYEQYF. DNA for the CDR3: TGTGCCAGCAGCGTGCGGGAGTTGGGCTACGAGCAGTACTTC.

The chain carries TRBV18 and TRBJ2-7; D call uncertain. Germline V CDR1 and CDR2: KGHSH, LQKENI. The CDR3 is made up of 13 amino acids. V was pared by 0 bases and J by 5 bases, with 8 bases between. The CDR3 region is CASSPPGSNEQYF. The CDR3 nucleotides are TGTGCCAGCTCACCACCGGGCTCGAACGAGCAGTACTTC.

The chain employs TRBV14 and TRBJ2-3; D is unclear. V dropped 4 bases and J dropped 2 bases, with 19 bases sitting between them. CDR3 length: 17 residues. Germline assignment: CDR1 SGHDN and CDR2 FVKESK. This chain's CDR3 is CASSLSRAYPFTDTQYF. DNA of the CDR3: TGTGCCAGCAGCCTGTCAAGGGCATATCCTTTCACAGATACGCAGTATTTT.

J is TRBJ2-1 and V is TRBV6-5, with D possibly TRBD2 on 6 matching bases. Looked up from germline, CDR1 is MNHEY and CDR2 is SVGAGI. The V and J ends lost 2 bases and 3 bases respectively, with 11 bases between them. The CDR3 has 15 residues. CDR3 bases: TGTGCCAGCAGTTACGGGGCGGGGCGCTACAATGAGCAGTTCTTC. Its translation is CASSYGAGRYNEQFF.

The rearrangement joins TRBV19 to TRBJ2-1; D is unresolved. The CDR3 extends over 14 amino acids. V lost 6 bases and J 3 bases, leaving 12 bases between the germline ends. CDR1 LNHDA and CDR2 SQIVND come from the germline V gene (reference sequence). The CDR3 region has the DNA TGTGCCAGTAGGGCTGGGGTCGGCTACAATGAGCAGTTCTTC. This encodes CASRAGVGYNEQFF.

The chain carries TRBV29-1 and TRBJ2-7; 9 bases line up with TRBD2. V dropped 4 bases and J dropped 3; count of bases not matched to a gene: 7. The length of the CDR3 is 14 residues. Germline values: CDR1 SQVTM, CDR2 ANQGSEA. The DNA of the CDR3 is TGCAGCGTTGTTGGCGGGAGGGCCGGCTACGAGCAGTACTTC. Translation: CSVVGGRAGYEQYF.

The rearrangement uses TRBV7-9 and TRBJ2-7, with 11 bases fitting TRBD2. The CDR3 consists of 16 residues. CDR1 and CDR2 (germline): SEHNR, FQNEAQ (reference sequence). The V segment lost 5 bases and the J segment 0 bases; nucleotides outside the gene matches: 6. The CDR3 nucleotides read TGTGCCAGCAGCCAAGAGACTAGCGGGATCTCCTACGAGCAGTACTTC. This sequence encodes CASSQETSGISYEQYF.

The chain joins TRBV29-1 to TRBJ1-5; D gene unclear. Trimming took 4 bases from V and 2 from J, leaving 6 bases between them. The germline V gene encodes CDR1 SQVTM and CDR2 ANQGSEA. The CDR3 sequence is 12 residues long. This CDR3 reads CSVGTGNQPQHF. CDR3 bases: TGCAGCGTTGGAACAGGCAATCAGCCCCAGCATTTT.

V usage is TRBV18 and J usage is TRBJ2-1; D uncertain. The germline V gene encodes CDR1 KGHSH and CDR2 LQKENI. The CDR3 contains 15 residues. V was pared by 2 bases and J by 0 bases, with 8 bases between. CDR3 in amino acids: CASSPGSYSYNEQFF. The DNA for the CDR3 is TGTGCCAGCTCACCAGGGTCGTACTCCTACAATGAGCAGTTCTTC.

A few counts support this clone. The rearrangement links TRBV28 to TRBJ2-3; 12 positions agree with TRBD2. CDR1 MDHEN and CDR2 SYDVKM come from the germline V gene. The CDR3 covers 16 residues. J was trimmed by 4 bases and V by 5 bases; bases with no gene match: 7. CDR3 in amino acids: CASSPLAGGESDTQYF. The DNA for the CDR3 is TGTGCCAGCAGTCCACTAGCGGGAGGTGAATCAGATACGCAGTATTTT.

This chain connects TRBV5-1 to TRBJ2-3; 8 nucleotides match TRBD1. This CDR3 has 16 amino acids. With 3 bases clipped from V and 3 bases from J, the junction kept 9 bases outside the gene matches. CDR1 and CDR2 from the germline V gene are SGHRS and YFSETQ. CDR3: CASSSQGASMTDTQYF. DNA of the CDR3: TGCGCCAGCAGCTCGCAGGGGGCGTCTATGACAGATACGCAGTATTTT.

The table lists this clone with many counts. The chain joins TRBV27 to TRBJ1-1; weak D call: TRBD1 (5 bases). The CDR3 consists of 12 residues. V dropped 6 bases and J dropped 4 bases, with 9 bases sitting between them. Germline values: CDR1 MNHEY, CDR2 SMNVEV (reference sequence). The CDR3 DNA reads TGTGCCAGCAGCTTCCAGGGCACTGAAGCTTTCTTT. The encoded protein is CASSFQGTEAFF.

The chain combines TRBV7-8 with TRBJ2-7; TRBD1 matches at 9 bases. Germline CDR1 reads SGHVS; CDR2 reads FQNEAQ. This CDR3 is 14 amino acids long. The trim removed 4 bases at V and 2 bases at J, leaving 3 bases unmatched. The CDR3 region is CASSYRDRAYEQYF. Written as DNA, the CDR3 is TGTGCCAGCAGCTACAGGGACAGGGCCTACGAGCAGTACTTC.

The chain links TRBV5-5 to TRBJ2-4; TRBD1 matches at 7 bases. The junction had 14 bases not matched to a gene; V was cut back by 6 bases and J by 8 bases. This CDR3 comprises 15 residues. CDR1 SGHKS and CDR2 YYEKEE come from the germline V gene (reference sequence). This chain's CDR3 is CASTSGQILRDIQYF. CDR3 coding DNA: TGTGCCAGCACGTCGGGACAGATCCTCCGGGACATTCAGTACTTC.

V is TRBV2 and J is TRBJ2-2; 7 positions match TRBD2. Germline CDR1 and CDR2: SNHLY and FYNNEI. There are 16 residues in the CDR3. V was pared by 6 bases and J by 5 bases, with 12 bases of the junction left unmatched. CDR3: CASRDPAREGTGELFF. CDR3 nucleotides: TGTGCCAGCAGGGATCCGGCCAGGGAGGGGACCGGGGAGCTGTTTTTT.

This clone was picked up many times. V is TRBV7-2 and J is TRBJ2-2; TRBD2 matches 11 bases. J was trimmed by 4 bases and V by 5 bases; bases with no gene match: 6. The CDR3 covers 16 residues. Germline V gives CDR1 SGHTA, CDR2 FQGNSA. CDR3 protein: CASSPGLAVSTGELFF. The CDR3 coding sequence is TGTGCCAGCAGCCCGGGACTAGCGGTTTCCACCGGGGAGCTGTTTTTT.

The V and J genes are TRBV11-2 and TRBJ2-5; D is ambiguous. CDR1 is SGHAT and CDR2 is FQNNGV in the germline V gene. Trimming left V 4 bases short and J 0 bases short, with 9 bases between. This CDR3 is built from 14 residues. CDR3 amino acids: CASSSQTDQETQYF. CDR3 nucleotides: TGTGCCAGCAGCTCACAGACCGACCAAGAGACCCAGTACTTC. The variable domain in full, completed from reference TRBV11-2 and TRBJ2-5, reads EAGVAQSPRYKIIEKRQSVAFWCNPISGHATLYWYQQILGQGPKLLIQFQNNGVVDDSQLPKDRFSAERLKGVDSTLKIQPAKLEDSAVYLCASSSQTDQETQYFGPGTRLLVL.

CDR3 in DNA: TGTGCCAGCTCACCGGGGCGGGGGACAACCTACGAGCAGTACTTC. Its translation: CASSPGRGTTYEQYF. V and J are TRBV18 and TRBJ2-7; tentative D call: TRBD2 (7 bases). The V end lost 3 bases, the J end lost 2 bases, and 14 bases lay between the germline ends. CDR1 and CDR2 from the germline V gene are KGHSH and LQKENI. This CDR3 contains 15 residues.

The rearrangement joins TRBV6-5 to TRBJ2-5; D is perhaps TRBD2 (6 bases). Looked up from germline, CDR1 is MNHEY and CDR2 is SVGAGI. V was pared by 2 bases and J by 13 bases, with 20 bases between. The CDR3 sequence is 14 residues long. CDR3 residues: CASSYGPGTHDLYF. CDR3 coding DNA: TGTGCCAGCAGTTACGGCCCCGGGACTCATGATCTGTACTTC.

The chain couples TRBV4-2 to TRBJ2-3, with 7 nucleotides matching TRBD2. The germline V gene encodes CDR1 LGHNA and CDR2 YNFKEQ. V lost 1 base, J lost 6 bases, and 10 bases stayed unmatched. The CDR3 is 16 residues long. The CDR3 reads CASSQGMGGGEDTQYF. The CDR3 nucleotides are TGTGCCAGCAGCCAAGGAATGGGTGGGGGGGAGGATACGCAGTATTTT.

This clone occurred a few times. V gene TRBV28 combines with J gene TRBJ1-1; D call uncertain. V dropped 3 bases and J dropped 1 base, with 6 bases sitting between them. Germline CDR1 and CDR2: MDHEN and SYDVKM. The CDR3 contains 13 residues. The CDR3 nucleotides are TGTGCCAGCAGTTTTTGGGGGAACACTGAAGCTTTCTTT. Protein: CASSFWGNTEAFF.

Here the CDR3 reads CASSQGLAYNEQFF. The CDR3 DNA sequence: TGCGCCAGCAGCCAGGGACTAGCTTACAATGAGCAGTTCTTC. This chain connects TRBV4-3 to TRBJ2-1; 9 positions match TRBD2. The CDR3 is 14 amino acids. V dropped 3 bases and J dropped 4; count of bases not matched to a gene: 1. The germline CDR1 and CDR2 sequences are LGHNA and YSLEER.

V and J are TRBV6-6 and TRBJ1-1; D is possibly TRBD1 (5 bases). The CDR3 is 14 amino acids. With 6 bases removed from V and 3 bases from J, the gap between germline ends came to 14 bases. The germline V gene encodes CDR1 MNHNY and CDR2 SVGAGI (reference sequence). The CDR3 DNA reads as TGTGCCAGCAGAAGGCAGGGATCCCACACTGAAGCTTTCTTT. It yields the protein CASRRQGSHTEAFF.

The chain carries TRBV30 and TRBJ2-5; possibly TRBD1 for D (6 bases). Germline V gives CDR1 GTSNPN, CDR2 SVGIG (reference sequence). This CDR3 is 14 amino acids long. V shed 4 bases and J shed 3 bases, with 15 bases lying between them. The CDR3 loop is CAWNRDLVKETQYF. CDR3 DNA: TGTGCCTGGAACAGGGATCTGGTAAAAGAGACCCAGTACTTC.

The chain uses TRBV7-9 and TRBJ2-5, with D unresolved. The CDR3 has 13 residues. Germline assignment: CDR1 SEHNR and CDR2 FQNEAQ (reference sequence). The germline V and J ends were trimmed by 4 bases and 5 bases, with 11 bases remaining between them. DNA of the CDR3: TGTGCCAGCAGCTCCCCCGAGCAGGAGACCCAGTACTTC. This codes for CASSSPEQETQYF.

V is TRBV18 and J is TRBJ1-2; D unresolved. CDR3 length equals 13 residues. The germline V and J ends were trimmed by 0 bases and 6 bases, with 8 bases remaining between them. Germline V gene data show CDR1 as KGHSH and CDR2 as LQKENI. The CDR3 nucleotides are TGTGCCAGCTCACCACCAGGGTATGATGGCTACACCTTC. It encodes CASSPPGYDGYTF.

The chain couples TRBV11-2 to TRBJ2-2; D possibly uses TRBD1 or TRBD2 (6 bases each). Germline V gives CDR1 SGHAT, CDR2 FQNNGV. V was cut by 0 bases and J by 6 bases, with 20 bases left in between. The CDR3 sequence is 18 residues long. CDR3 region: CASSLDASLGGMAGELFF. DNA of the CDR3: TGTGCCAGCAGCTTAGATGCGAGCCTGGGGGGCATGGCCGGGGAGCTGTTTTTT.

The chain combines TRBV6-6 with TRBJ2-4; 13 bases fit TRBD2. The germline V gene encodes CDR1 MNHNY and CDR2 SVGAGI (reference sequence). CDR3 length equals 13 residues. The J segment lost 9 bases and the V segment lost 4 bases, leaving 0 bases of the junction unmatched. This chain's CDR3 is CASSWTSGGIQYF. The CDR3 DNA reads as TGTGCCAGCAGTTGGACTAGCGGGGGCATTCAGTACTTC.